This T cell receptor (beta chain) came from a study of T cell responses to AZD1222 COVID-19 vaccine. General study findings and limits: Spike was spanned by vaccine-associated CD4 TCRs, which were dominant at 160-218 and 743-854.

Germline CDR1 reads SGHAT; CDR2 reads FQNNGV. The germline V and J ends were trimmed by 6 bases and 7 bases, with 13 bases remaining between them. This CDR3 spans 14 amino acids. A word on this clone: Its antigen is undetermined.

The method was immunoSEQ multiplex PCR; TCRdb's version includes in-frame clones alone and lacks a portion of them. The top ten hold 4.5% to 6.5% of the sample, which has about 130,000 clones, roughly 90% seen once. This specimen consisted of peripheral blood, obtained 28 days after the second AZD1222 dose. The sequence derives from an adult who received the AZD1222 COVID-19 vaccine. The V and J genes are TRBV11-2 and TRBJ1-6; D uncertain. The CDR3 DNA is TGTGCCAGCAGGAAGCGGGAGACCAATTCACCCCTCCACTTT. Amino acids: CASRKRETNSPLHF.